These T cell receptor beta chains were read from a single sample in a study of blood T cell repertoires in COVID-19. TCRdb keeps only in-frame clones here, not all; method: immunoSEQ multiplex PCR. Here the sample spans over 150,000 clones, nearly 80% being singletons. Sequenced input: peripheral blood. Every receptor here comes from a woman aged 65 to 85 with acute or convalescent COVID-19. Each CDR3 is given with its conserved first and last residue. Each record gives: CDR3 protein, CDR3 DNA, clone size, D gene, J gene, V gene. The D gene is left open where the match is weak. Expanded clones get a size class; other rows say once, few or many, or leave the size out.

CASSFEGGTQYF TGTGCCAGCAGCTTTGAAGGGGGGACCCAGTACTTC - - TRBJ2-5 TRBV7-9
CASSQDSSGGYNEQFF TGTGCCAGCAGCCAAGATAGTAGCGGGGGGTACAATGAGCAGTTCTTC once TRBD2 TRBJ2-1 TRBV3-1/TRBV3-2
CASSSTSGAFYEQYF TGTGCCAGCAGCTCGACTAGCGGGGCCTTCTACGAGCAGTACTTC - TRBD2 TRBJ2-7 TRBV7-9
CASSLDNANYGYTF TGCGCCAGCAGCTTGGACAATGCTAACTATGGCTACACCTTC - - TRBJ1-2 TRBV5-1
CASSSTGANQPQHF TGTGCCAGCAGTTCAACAGGGGCGAATCAGCCCCAGCATTTT - TRBD1 TRBJ1-5 TRBV6-2/TRBV6-3
CASSMGGTTQETQYF TGTGCCAGTAGTATGGGAGGGACTACCCAAGAGACCCAGTACTTC - TRBD2 TRBJ2-5 TRBV19
CASSETGSPNYGYTF TGTGCCAGCAGCGAAACAGGCTCCCCTAACTATGGCTACACCTTC few - TRBJ1-2 TRBV2
CASSWRLAGEADTQYF TGCGCCAGCAGCTGGAGACTAGCGGGAGAGGCAGATACGCAGTATTTT - TRBD2 TRBJ2-3 TRBV5-1
CASSFGSSASGLIDTQYF TGTGCCAGCAGCTTTGGGAGTTCGGCTAGCGGGTTGATAGATACGCAGTATTTT - TRBD2 TRBJ2-3 TRBV9
CASSLDRGGIYGYTF TGTGCCAGCAGCTTAGATCGCGGCGGAATCTATGGCTACACCTTC - - TRBJ1-2 TRBV11-2
CASSVGSGGGSYTEAFF TGCGCCAGCAGCGTCGGGTCGGGAGGAGGGTCGTACACTGAAGCTTTCTTT - - TRBJ1-1 TRBV5-1
CATSATGQTTNYGYTF TGTGCCACCAGTGCCACTGGACAGACGACTAACTATGGCTACACCTTC - - TRBJ1-2 TRBV24-1
CAWNEGLAGPNEQFF TGTGCCTGGAACGAAGGACTAGCGGGACCAAATGAGCAGTTCTTC - TRBD2 TRBJ2-1 TRBV30
CASSSQARINTGELFF TGTGCCAGCAGCTCCCAAGCACGAATAAACACCGGGGAGCTGTTTTTT - - TRBJ2-2 TRBV7-8
CASSLRQGHNQPQHF TGTGCCAGCAGCTTACGACAGGGCCATAATCAGCCCCAGCATTTT medium-sized TRBD1 TRBJ1-5 TRBV7-2
CASSLTPQGSRSDTQYF TGTGCCAGCAGCTTAACACCACAGGGGTCACGCTCAGATACGCAGTATTTT - TRBD1 TRBJ2-3 TRBV5-5
CASSPRRASGSQQETQYF TGTGCCAGCAGCCCCCGTCGGGCTAGCGGGAGCCAACAAGAGACCCAGTACTTC - TRBD2 TRBJ2-5 TRBV7-2
CASSLHPGQLNTEAFF TGTGCCAGCAGCTTACATCCGGGACAGCTGAACACTGAAGCTTTCTTT - TRBD1 TRBJ1-1 TRBV5-4
CAISRLAGGQPYNEQFF TGTGCCATCAGCCGACTAGCGGGAGGGCAACCTTACAATGAGCAGTTCTTC - TRBD2 TRBJ2-1 TRBV10-3
CASSLGPTTSGREQFF TGTGCCAGCAGCTTGGGCCCTACCACTAGCGGGAGAGAGCAGTTCTTC - TRBD2 TRBJ2-1 TRBV5-4
CASSLLPVTGLFGELFF TGTGCCAGCAGTTTATTACCTGTGACAGGGCTCTTCGGGGAGCTGTTTTTT - TRBD1 TRBJ2-2 TRBV27
CASSPIGVDNEQFF TGTGCCAGCAGTCCTATAGGGGTGGACAATGAGCAGTTCTTC - - TRBJ2-1 TRBV9
CASRPGLASYNEQFF TGTGCCAGCAGGCCGGGACTAGCGTCCTACAATGAGCAGTTCTTC - TRBD2 TRBJ2-1 TRBV6-5
CASSLVASGRETQYF TGTGCCAGCAGCTTGGTGGCTAGCGGGAGGGAGACCCAGTACTTC few TRBD2 TRBJ2-5 TRBV5-4